Shown below are 24 T cell receptor beta chains from a single sample sequenced in a study of T cells in Graves' hyperthyroidism and ophthalmopathy. The source material, RNA transcripts, was used to amplify TCR beta CDR3 regions. In the first-round RT-PCR of the TCR CDR3, the HTBI primer set was used. From the multiplex PCR reads, TCRdb called clonotypes with MiXCR, one entry per CDR3 protein. The sample gives 450,000 to 650,000 distinct CDR3 sequences, under 20% of which show up once; 17% is in the top ten. The sample comprised blood. Receptor source: a woman aged 18-29 years with Graves' ophthalmopathy.

This chain connects TRBV6-4 to TRBJ1-1, with 8 nucleotides matching TRBD1. CDR1 and CDR2 from the germline V gene are MRHNA and SNTAGT. The CDR3 runs 16 residues. Germline trimming cut 2 bases from V and 1 base from J; bases unmatched to any gene: 6. As DNA, the CDR3 is TGTGCCAGCAGTGACAAACCCACAGGGGGGAACACTGAAGCTTTCTTT. Its translation: CASSDKPTGGNTEAFF.

The genes are TRBV13 and TRBJ2-5, with TRBD2 matching 7 bases. Germline lookup yields CDR1 PRHDT and CDR2 FYEKMQ (reference sequence). The CDR3 extends over 16 amino acids. V gave up 0 bases and J gave up 3 bases; unmatched junction bases: 7. DNA of the CDR3: TGTGCCAGCAGCTTAGGGTGGGAGGGCCATGAAGAGACCCAGTACTTC. Its protein is CASSLGWEGHEETQYF.

This clonotype was counted many times. The CDR3: CASSSAGGYYNSPLHF. The CDR3 DNA reads as TGTGCCAGCAGCTCGGCGGGGGGTTATTATAATTCACCCCTCCACTTT. V is TRBV12-3 or TRBV12-4 and J is TRBJ1-6, with a tentative D call TRBD1 (5 bases). The CDR3 has 16 amino acids. Trimming removed 6 bases at V and 4 bases at J, with 16 bases between.

The gene calls are TRBV20-1 and TRBJ2-7; 7 positions agree with TRBD1. Looked up from germline, CDR1 is DFQATT and CDR2 is SNEGSKA (reference sequence). The CDR3 covers 13 residues. V lost 6 bases and J lost 3; bases outside the gene matches: 8. The chain's CDR3 is CSAAGTESYEQYF. The DNA for the CDR3 is TGCAGTGCAGCCGGGACAGAAAGCTACGAGCAGTACTTC.

This sequence joins TRBV9 and TRBJ2-7; 8 positions match TRBD1. V lost 4 bases to trimming and J lost 5 bases; unmatched junction nucleotides: 8. Germline values: CDR1 SGDLS, CDR2 YYNGEE. The CDR3 length is 14 residues. The CDR3 region is CASSPRTGPHEQYF. In nucleotides, the CDR3 is TGTGCCAGCAGCCCCCGGACAGGGCCCCACGAGCAGTACTTC.

This clonotype was seen at least ten times. V is TRBV29-1 and J is TRBJ2-3; 7 bases are shared with TRBD2. Losses at the gene ends were 4 bases for V and 3 bases for J; bases not matched to a gene: 7. The V gene's germline CDR1 is SQVTM and CDR2 ANQGSEA. The CDR3 extends over 14 amino acids. The CDR3 DNA reads TGCAGCGTTGTATGGGGTAGCGGGACAGATACGCAGTATTTT. The encoded protein is CSVVWGSGTDTQYF.

This clonotype was found many times. V and J are TRBV3-1 and TRBJ2-1; D gene ambiguous. Germline CDR1 and CDR2: LGHDT and YNNKEL (reference sequence). The CDR3 consists of 16 residues. V shed 3 bases and J shed 7 bases, with 19 bases lying between them. The CDR3 nucleotides are TGTGCCAGCAGCCAGTTAGGTCTAGGGCAAGGGAATGAGCAGTTCTTC. Translated: CASSQLGLGQGNEQFF.

The chain carries TRBV19 and TRBJ1-1, with D hard to call. Trimming stripped 5 bases from V and 4 bases from J, with 14 bases between. The length of the CDR3 is 14 residues. Germline V gene data show CDR1 as LNHDA and CDR2 as SQIVND (reference sequence). The CDR3 loop reads CASSLPGGSTEAFF. The CDR3 region has the DNA TGTGCCAGTAGTCTCCCGGGTGGGAGCACTGAAGCTTTCTTT.

This rearrangement joins TRBV20-1 to TRBJ2-7; 8 nucleotides agree with TRBD2. V dropped 3 bases and J dropped 7; count of bases not matched to a gene: 8. The CDR3 has 13 residues. Germline V gives CDR1 DFQATT, CDR2 SNEGSKA (reference sequence). CDR3 loop: CSARPGGVSEQYF. CDR3 nucleotides: TGCAGTGCTAGGCCCGGGGGGGTATCTGAGCAGTACTTC.

This clonotype was observed a few times. The chain has TRBV15 and TRBJ2-7; 9 nucleotides match TRBD2. The CDR3 extends over 14 amino acids. The J segment lost 3 bases and the V segment lost 2 bases, leaving 2 bases of the junction unmatched. Germline CDR1 reads LNHNV; CDR2 reads YYDKDF (reference sequence). CDR3 nucleotide sequence: TGTGCCACCAGCAGAAGCGGGAGGATCTACGAGCAGTACTTC. Amino acid sequence: CATSRSGRIYEQYF.

The chain carries TRBV6-5 and TRBJ2-7; TRBD2 might be the D (6 bases). Deletions cut 4 bases from V and 3 bases from J, with 19 bases between. The germline V gene encodes CDR1 MNHEY and CDR2 SVGAGI. The CDR3 contains 16 residues. The CDR3 nucleotides are TGTGCCAGCAGTTGGGACTTGACAAGAACCCTCTACGAGCAGTACTTC. It specifies CASSWDLTRTLYEQYF.

This clonotype turned up a few times. The chain recombines TRBV12-3 or TRBV12-4 with TRBJ2-3; D is possibly TRBD1 or TRBD2 (5 bases each). The CDR3 runs 15 residues. V was shortened by 6 bases and J by 4 bases, with 17 bases between the two germline ends. The CDR3 sequence: CASRRSGLRADTQYF. DNA for the CDR3: TGTGCCAGCAGGAGATCAGGGTTGAGGGCAGATACGCAGTATTTT.

This clonotype was seen repeatedly, ten times or more. V is TRBV6-2 or TRBV6-3 and J is TRBJ2-7; weak D call: TRBD2 (5 bases). The CDR3 runs 13 residues. Germline CDR1 reads MNHEY; CDR2 reads SVGEGT. With 3 bases removed from V and 1 base from J, the gap between germline ends came to 7 bases. CDR3 nucleotides: TGTGCCAGCAGTTATCCGGGATCCTACGAGCAGTACTTC. This sequence encodes CASSYPGSYEQYF.

This clonotype was counted a few times. The V gene is TRBV30, the J gene TRBJ2-1, with TRBD1 matching 9 bases. Germline V gene lookup returns CDR1 GTSNPN and CDR2 SVGIG (reference sequence). The junction had 8 bases not matched to a gene; V was cut back by 4 bases and J by 7 bases. The CDR3 runs 14 residues. This CDR3 is CAWKGFGQGNEQFF. The CDR3 coding sequence is TGTGCCTGGAAAGGCTTTGGACAGGGGAATGAGCAGTTCTTC.

This clonotype was counted only a few times. The chain links TRBV7-2 to TRBJ1-1, with 8 nucleotides matching TRBD1. Germline CDR1 is SGHTA and CDR2 is FQGNSA. V lost 5 bases, J lost 11 bases, and 7 bases stayed unmatched. This CDR3 spans 12 amino acids. In DNA, the CDR3 is TGTGCCAGCAGCGCCAGGACAGGGACGGCTTTCTTT. Its protein is CASSARTGTAFF.

This clonotype has ten or more counts. The chain has TRBV28 and TRBJ1-3; D gene unclear. This CDR3 is 18 amino acids long. Germline CDR1 and CDR2: MDHEN and SYDVKM. Between the trimmed V and J ends, which lost 6 bases and 4 bases, there was a span of 25 bases. The CDR3 nucleotides are TGTGCCAGCAGCCCCACAGATCTCCTCCTTCGCCCCGGAAACACCATATATTTT. Protein sequence: CASSPTDLLLRPGNTIYF.

This clonotype was seen many times. The chain employs TRBV28 and TRBJ1-5, with D uncertain. Germline V gene sequence: CDR1 MDHEN, CDR2 SYDVKM. With 6 bases removed from V and 0 bases from J, the gap between germline ends came to 12 bases. The CDR3 covers 15 residues. This CDR3 is CASRELVYSNQPQHF. DNA for the CDR3: TGTGCCAGCAGGGAATTGGTGTATAGCAATCAGCCCCAGCATTTT.

This clonotype was recorded a few times. This sequence joins TRBV20-1 and TRBJ1-1, with TRBD1 as a possible D gene (5 bases). CDR1 and CDR2 (germline): DFQATT, SNEGSKA (reference sequence). CDR3 length: 15 amino acids. Trimming cost V 1 base and J 0 bases, with 12 bases left between them. CDR3 protein: CSARVDSRLNTEAFF. The CDR3 DNA is TGCAGTGCTAGAGTAGACAGCCGCCTGAACACTGAAGCTTTCTTT.

This clonotype was observed many times. This chain connects TRBV2 to TRBJ1-1; D is unclear. The CDR3 consists of 14 residues. Germline V CDR1 and CDR2: SNHLY, FYNNEI. V lost 8 bases to trimming and J lost 2 bases, with 15 bases between them. The CDR3 region is CASFIGHLNTEAFF. The CDR3 DNA sequence: TGTGCCAGCTTCATAGGGCACCTCAACACTGAAGCTTTCTTT.

This clonotype turned up a few times. One junction end does not reproduce the germline sequence, and a read error may be involved. The V call is TRBV5-1, the J call TRBJ1-3; a possible D gene is TRBD1 (5 bases). The CDR3 is 18 residues long. The germline gives CDR1 SGHRS, CDR2 YFSETQ. In DNA form, the CDR3 reads TGTGCCAGCAGCCCCCAATCATGGGGGGGAGATTTGGGAAACACCATATATTTT. Its protein is CASSPQSWGGDLGNTIYF.

In its sample, this clonotype was seen a few times. The chain employs TRBV28 and TRBJ2-2, with 10 bases matching TRBD2. There are 15 residues in the CDR3. Germline assignment: CDR1 MDHEN and CDR2 SYDVKM. V shed 7 bases and J 0 bases; nucleotides not matched to a gene: 2. CDR3 coding DNA: TGTGCCAGCACGACTAGCGGGCCGAACACCGGGGAGCTGTTTTTT. Protein sequence: CASTTSGPNTGELFF.

The table lists this clonotype with many counts. The chain carries TRBV27 and TRBJ2-1, with D possibly being TRBD2 (5 bases). Germline CDR1 reads MNHEY; CDR2 reads SMNVEV (reference sequence). The CDR3 has 15 residues. The V end was cut by 2 bases, the J end by 1 base, with 9 bases between. CDR3: CASSLDYPSYNEQFF. The CDR3 nucleotides are TGTGCCAGCAGTTTAGACTACCCTTCCTACAATGAGCAGTTCTTC.

The chain carries TRBV12-3 or TRBV12-4 and TRBJ2-3; D is undetermined. Trimming pared 6 bases from V and 6 bases from J, leaving 7 bases between. This CDR3 is 11 amino acids long. Here the CDR3 reads CASRKADTQYF. For the CDR3, the DNA is TGTGCCAGCAGAAAAGCGGATACGCAGTATTTT.

This clonotype was observed many times. V usage is TRBV2 and J usage is TRBJ2-7; maybe TRBD2 (6 bases). CDR3 length: 12 amino acids. Trimming left V 1 base short and J 7 bases short, with 8 bases between. Germline values: CDR1 SNHLY, CDR2 FYNNEI. CDR3 sequence reads: CASSEGGREQYF. The CDR3, as DNA: TGTGCCAGCAGTGAAGGAGGGAGGGAGCAGTACTTC.